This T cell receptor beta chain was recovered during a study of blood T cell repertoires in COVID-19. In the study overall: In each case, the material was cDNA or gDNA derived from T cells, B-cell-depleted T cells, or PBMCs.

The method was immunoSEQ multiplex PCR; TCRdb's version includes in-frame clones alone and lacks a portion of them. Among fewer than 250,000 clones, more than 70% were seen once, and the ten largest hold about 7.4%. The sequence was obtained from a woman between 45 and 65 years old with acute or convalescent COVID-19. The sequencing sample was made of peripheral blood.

CDR3: CASSLGHIPMEQYF. The CDR3, as DNA: TGCGCCAGCAGCTTGGGACATATTCCTATGGAGCAGTACTTC. The chain links TRBV5-1 to TRBJ2-7; D is ambiguous. V lost 0 bases to trimming and J lost 7 bases, with 14 bases between them. The CDR3 is 14 amino acids. Per germline, CDR1 SGHRS and CDR2 YFSETQ.